This T cell receptor beta chain originates from a study of T cell clonotyping in hematopoietic cell transplantation. The time point was: recipient sample about 28 days before transplant, after cytoreduction. Study conclusions and caveats: Cells were unsorted, so CD4 and CD8 contributions were not separated.

Notes on this clone: Its antigen is currently unknown.

The CDR3 loop spans 12 amino acids. Germline V gene sequence: CDR1 GTSNPN, CDR2 SVGIG (reference sequence). V shed 6 bases and J shed 7 bases, with 13 bases lying between them. The protocol was immunoSEQ multiplex PCR, while the TCRdb copy is restricted to in-frame clones and leaves out a portion. The repertoire holds more than 70,000 clones, with 90% to 96% as singletons. The chain uses TRBV30 and TRBJ1-5; possible D gene TRBD1, 6 bases. The source material was peripheral blood mononuclear cells, sampled before stem cell transplant. The TCR comes from a woman aged 50 to 65 with acute myeloid leukemia. Some clones in this sample may be carry-over from other donors' samples. CDR3 in DNA: TGTGCCTGCAGCTCGACAGGCCAGCCCCAGCATTTT. Translated: CACSSTGQPQHF.